A single sample is the source of the 13 T cell receptor beta chains below, sequenced in a study of shared clonotypes between healthy human individuals. Sequenced by immunoSEQ multiplex PCR; TCRdb stores in-frame clones only, minus some. Among 2 million to 3 million clones listed, under 95% were seen once. Sequenced material: naive CD4+ T cells from PBMCs. Noted subset: CD45RA+ positively selected. These receptors originate from a man aged 18 to 29 in good health. Some clones in this sample may be carry-over from other donors' samples.

The V gene is TRBV28, the J gene TRBJ2-2; 10 positions match TRBD2. CDR1 and CDR2 (germline): MDHEN, SYDVKM. The CDR3 consists of 15 residues. J lost 6 bases, V lost 4 bases, and 5 bases had no gene match. As DNA, the CDR3 is TGTGCCAGCAGTTCACTAGCGGGACGTGCCGGGGAGCTGTTTTTT. Amino acid sequence: CASSSLAGRAGELFF.

The CDR3 sequence: CASSAWRDSYNEQFF. In DNA form, the CDR3 reads TGTGCCAGCAGCGCTTGGAGGGACTCCTACAATGAGCAGTTCTTC. V gene TRBV13 combines with J gene TRBJ2-1; TRBD2 is a possible D gene (6 bases). V lost 5 bases to trimming and J lost 0 bases, with 11 bases between them. Germline values: CDR1 PRHDT, CDR2 FYEKMQ (reference sequence). The CDR3 contains 15 residues.

V gene TRBV11-3 combines with J gene TRBJ2-1; 10 nucleotides match TRBD1. With V trimmed by 5 bases and J by 7 bases, 14 bases remained unmatched. The CDR3 extends over 17 amino acids. CDR1 SGHNT and CDR2 YENEEA come from the germline V gene. As DNA, the CDR3 is TGTGCCAGCAGCACCCGGTGGGGGACAGGGGCGGGTAATGAGCAGTTCTTC. Protein: CASSTRWGTGAGNEQFF.

The rearrangement uses TRBV5-5 and TRBJ2-3, with TRBD2 as a possible D gene (6 bases). The CDR3 is 16 residues long. Germline CDR1 SGHKS, CDR2 YYEKEE (reference sequence). V lost 4 bases and J 1 base, leaving 16 bases between the germline ends. CDR3 region: CASSPRLGGRTDTQYF. In DNA form, the CDR3 reads TGTGCCAGCAGCCCCCGACTAGGAGGTCGCACAGATACGCAGTATTTT. Based on the CDR3 plus reference TRBV5-5 and TRBJ2-3, the full variable domain is DAGVTQSPTHLIKTRGQQVTLRCSPISGHKSVSWYQQVLGQGPQFIFQYYEKEERGRGNFPDRFSARQFPNYSSELNVNALLLGDSALYLCASSPRLGGRTDTQYFGPGTRLTVL.

DNA for the CDR3: TGTGCCACCAGCAGACCTAGGACAGAAAAACTGTTTTTT. As protein: CATSRPRTEKLFF. The chain recombines TRBV15 with TRBJ1-4, with a weak D call TRBD1 (5 bases). Trimming stripped 2 bases from V and 8 bases from J, with 9 bases between. Germline CDR1 reads LNHNV; CDR2 reads YYDKDF (reference sequence). There are 13 residues in the CDR3.

As for this clone: Other DNA sequences in the sample encode the same CDR3. The chain is built from TRBV29-1 and TRBJ2-5; D unclear. V was cut by 6 bases and J by 5 bases, with 7 bases left in between. The CDR3 consists of 10 residues. Germline V gene lookup returns CDR1 SQVTM and CDR2 ANQGSEA. This CDR3 is CSVAAETQYF. The CDR3 DNA sequence: TGCAGCGTGGCCGCGGAGACCCAGTACTTC.

The CDR3 bases are TGTGCCAGCAGTTACTCAGCGGGAGAGGTTACAAATGAGCAGTTCTTC. Translation gives CASSYSAGEVTNEQFF. V and J are TRBV6-5 and TRBJ2-1, with TRBD2 matching over 8 bases. The CDR3 is made up of 16 amino acids. After removal of 0 bases from V and 7 bases from J, the junction contained 8 bases not matched to a gene. Germline lookup yields CDR1 MNHEY and CDR2 SVGAGI.

This sequence joins TRBV11-3 and TRBJ2-7, with 12 bases fitting TRBD1. Looked up from germline, CDR1 is SGHNT and CDR2 is YENEEA. Trimming removed 1 base from V and 6 bases from J; junction bases left unmatched: 4. The CDR3 runs to 15 residues. The CDR3 sequence is CASSLGGQGAVEQYF. Here the CDR3 DNA reads TGTGCCAGCAGCTTAGGGGGACAGGGGGCGGTCGAGCAGTACTTC.

Only one count was recorded for this clone. The chain couples TRBV4-2 to TRBJ2-7; no reliable D call. With 5 bases removed from V and 7 bases from J, the gap between germline ends came to 12 bases. This CDR3 spans 12 amino acids. From germline, CDR1 is LGHNA and CDR2 YNFKEQ. CDR3 sequence (DNA): TGTGCCAGCAGCTCCACATACGAGGAGCAGTACTTC. Translating gives CASSSTYEEQYF.

The CDR3 protein is CASSLSGWNTEAFF. CDR3 DNA sequence: TGTGCCAGCAGTTTATCGGGGTGGAACACTGAAGCTTTCTTT. The V and J genes are TRBV28 and TRBJ1-1; no definite D call. This CDR3 is built from 14 residues. CDR1 and CDR2 from the germline V gene are MDHEN and SYDVKM. Trimming stripped 1 base from V and 1 base from J, with 7 bases between.

The chain couples TRBV5-1 to TRBJ2-7; D perhaps matches TRBD2 (5 bases). CDR3 length: 13 residues. Germline CDR1 SGHRS, CDR2 YFSETQ. V dropped 2 bases and J dropped 2 bases, with 8 bases sitting between them. CDR3: CASSFEGTYEQYF. The CDR3 DNA follows: TGCGCCAGCAGCTTTGAGGGCACCTACGAGCAGTACTTC.

The gene calls are TRBV13 and TRBJ2-4; D ambiguous. Germline V gives CDR1 PRHDT, CDR2 FYEKMQ (reference sequence). This CDR3 is 15 amino acids long. Trimming shortened V by 0 bases and J by 1 base, and 7 bases separated the two germline ends. The CDR3 coding sequence is TGTGCCAGCAGCTTAGGGAGTACTGCCAAAAACATTCAGTACTTC. Translated: CASSLGSTAKNIQYF.

The V gene is TRBV5-8, the J gene TRBJ2-7; D is uncertain. Trimming pared 1 base from V and 1 base from J, leaving 18 bases between. The CDR3 loop spans 17 amino acids. Germline assignment: CDR1 SGHTS and CDR2 YDEGEE. CDR3 nucleotide sequence: TGTGCCAGCAGCTTGTGGTTAGGAGAAGAAAGATCCTACGAGCAGTACTTC. This translates into CASSLWLGEERSYEQYF. Drawing the rest from reference TRBV5-8 and TRBJ2-7, the complete variable domain is EAGVTQSPTHLIKTRGQQATLRCSPISGHTSVYWYQQALGLGLQFLLWYDEGEERNRGNFPPRFSGRQFPNYSSELNVNALELEDSALYLCASSLWLGEERSYEQYFGPGTRLTVT.